This T cell receptor beta chain was sequenced in a study of blood T cell repertoires in COVID-19. Produced via immunoSEQ multiplex PCR; TCRdb's table is partial and in-frame only. This sample has over 150,000 clones, with around 90% found just once. Germline CDR1 reads SNHLY; CDR2 reads FYNNEI. V was cut by 4 bases and J by 5 bases, with 14 bases left in between. The CDR3 has 14 amino acids. The rearrangement joins TRBV2 to TRBJ2-5, with D maybe TRBD1 (5 bases). The sequenced material came from peripheral blood. The sequence derives from a man aged 35-49 years with active or convalescent COVID-19. The CDR3 DNA is TGTGCCAGCAGTGTTGGGCAGGGAATCGAGACCCAGTACTTC. As protein: CASSVGQGIETQYF.